This T cell receptor beta chain was captured by sequencing in a study of T cell repertoires in cytomegalovirus infection. One entry per CDR3 protein results from TCRdb running MiXCR on the reads. This table holds roughly 300,000 distinct CDR3 sequences, over 7.5% found once. Germline CDR1 and CDR2: LGHNA and YSLEER. Trimming stripped 4 bases from V and 7 bases from J, with 14 bases between. CDR3 length: 14 amino acids. This clonotype was seen at least ten times. The antigen is unknown. Broader study findings: Dominating the ex vivo response were HLA-C-restricted CMV-specific TCR beta clonotypes.

This TCR derives from a human donor in good health (CMV status not recorded). Some clones in this sample may be carry-over from other donors' samples. The material sequenced was PBMCs. This chain links TRBV4-3 with TRBJ2-1; D is perhaps TRBD2 (5 bases). CDR3 amino acids: CASSPGSGYNEQFF. The CDR3 bases are TGCGCCAGCAGCCCGGGGTCGGGTTATAATGAGCAGTTCTTC.